This T cell receptor (beta chain) is drawn from a study of cytomegalovirus exposure and HLA in healthy donors (dated by TCRdb to the late 2010s). At the level of the whole study: According to an earlier analysis of 550 to 700 of the donors, 150 million to 200 million T cells yielded 117 million unique TCR beta sequences and 276 Gb of sequence data. HLA typing included class I and class II loci at four-digit resolution. A later genetic analysis took genome-wide SNP genotypes for about 65% of the 666 donors and used that subset as a discovery cohort. Among 398 genotyped donors of the cohort, an average of approximately 250,000 unique TCR beta nucleotide sequences were sequenced per donor, around a sixth of them non-productive. The number of typed donors differed by locus: roughly 629-630 for A, B, C, DRB1 and DQB1; roughly 510 for DQA1; around 610 for DPA1; and 400 to 480 for DPB1. Donor age, sex, ethnicity and CMV serostatus were compiled alongside the repertoire data. The study aimed to test whether cataloging public T cell receptors could reveal signatures of past pathogen exposure. Five DR-DQ haplotypes were handled as single units for association and clustering because linkage in the cohort was strong. In an earlier analysis of a few hundred of the donors, high-throughput TCR beta sequencing was used to judge whether each TCR beta V gene segment behaved as functional or pseudogenic. About 280 gigabases of sequencing data and some 85 million unique TCR sequences were included in an early release covering about 620 HLA-typed donors. High-throughput TCR immunosequencing, statistical association of individual TCRs with disease status, and machine learning were combined to predict cytomegalovirus infection status. Along with the roughly 670-subject first cohort, a separate validation cohort of over a hundred different subjects was used. The study profiled the T cell repertoires of hundreds of subjects by immunosequencing and related them to cytomegalovirus serostatus. Of the 398 genotyped donors, more than 75% were placed in the genetic ancestry cluster associated with self-reported Caucasian donors. A later analysis re-analyzed previously published TCR beta repertoires from hundreds of donors and added high-resolution HLA genotyping to study TCR occurrence patterns. Every repertoire in the discovery cohort had been generated on one and the same sequencing platform. The later analysis used no new phenotypic data to find candidate immune exposures, relying instead on TCR beta sequences and their occurrence across donors. Overall study outcomes, separate from this receptor: It was suggested by the authors that the approach could potentially be generalized to other disease states and immunological phenotypes. The earlier analysis of nearly 600 of the donors excluded about 16 rarely observed V segments, including chromosome 9 orphons, because counts were too low. In a later genetic analysis, fewer N-insertions in productive TCRs were reported among donors in an Asian-associated ancestry cluster than the 666-donor mean. A later analysis reported that several top co-occurrence clusters appeared linked to parvovirus B19, influenza, CMV and Epstein-Barr virus. In a later analysis, HLA-associated TCR beta chains were found to be more clonally expanded and to have lower generation probabilities than equally common non-associated chains. According to a later analysis, TCR association rates differed among HLA loci, with DRB1 alleles showing the most associated TCRs and HLA-C alleles showing the fewest. A group of highly shared sequence variants was considered likely to be a technical artifact of the sequencing pipeline. In this cohort, only TCR beta chains were sequenced, and detectable features were limited by the absence of alpha or paired-chain data. A later analysis associated 16,951 TCR beta sequences with specific HLA alleles at a false discovery rate of 0.05. When HLA alleles, especially DR and DQ, strongly co-occurred, TCR associations were difficult to assign to individual alleles. In vitro tests confirmed that three of the cytomegalovirus-associated TCR beta chains recognize cytomegalovirus antigens. Because HLA typing was missing for some donors at each locus, association tests included only the typed subset. A total of 164 TCR beta chains were listed by the study as associated with cytomegalovirus. While some public TCRs were present in many individuals, most TCR sequences turned up only very rarely across donors. Cytomegalovirus status was reported to be diagnosed by the classifier with high specificity and sensitivity in both the original and validation cohorts. CMV serostatus was the only immune exposure information available for the cohort. A further reported finding was that TCR beta sequences accurately predicted the HLA-A and HLA-B alleles for most subjects in the first cohort. Roughly uniform sequencing depth across donors was assumed in presence/absence analyses, although this assumption may not hold. Some IMGT-functional V segments, including TRBV6-2 and TRBV6-3, could not be told apart with the 87-base-pair reads, so those segments were excluded. A later analysis found that most CMV-associated TCR beta chains appeared HLA-restricted, with HLA associations seemingly driven largely by CMV exposure. In an earlier analysis of 587 of the donors, most TCR beta V segments appeared in productive rearrangements about 90% or about 30% of the time, broadly matching IMGT annotations. V-gene and J-gene trimming of TCR beta chains was associated with a missense DCLRE1C variant in a later genetic analysis, and the association was replicated in an independent cohort. Linkage disequilibrium might explain the correlated functional status among segregating V segments, but an unknown experimental factor could not be excluded.

The cohort consisted of hundreds of healthy bone marrow donors. Cohort members were all nominally healthy when sampled, although unrecorded immune exposures were likely present. The donor was CMV seropositive and belonged to the group of about 290 seropositive cohort members. Every donor gave a peripheral blood sample, and the peripheral blood mononuclear cells from that sample were used for TCR beta sequencing. Genomic DNA was extracted from the blood cell samples with the Qiagen DNeasy Blood Extraction Kit. Library generation was performed with the immunoSEQ multiplex PCR assay. For the multiplex PCR, a mixture combining 60 forward primers for TCR Vbeta segments and 13 reverse primers for TCR Jbeta segments was used. The CDR3 region of rearranged TCR beta genes was amplified from genomic DNA with a multiplex PCR assay. Amplified TCR beta libraries were sequenced as 87-base-pair reads on the Illumina HiSeq System. Regarding the original processing steps: A later analysis counted approximately 84 million unique TCR beta chains across the 666 repertoires, and some 11 million of these chains were shared by at least two donors. A nearest-neighbor algorithm error-corrected the raw reads and collapsed the reads into unique sequences, merging closely related sequences to remove PCR and sequencing errors. Alignment of CDR3 sequences to IMGT reference sequences was used to assign V, D and J gene segments. For a sequence to be retained, a match of at least six nucleotides to both a V gene segment and a J gene segment was required. A rearrangement was called productive if the CDR3 had no stop codons and remained in frame with V and J, and every other rearrangement was called non-productive. Following IMGT convention, CDR3 was defined as the stretch from the second conserved V-encoded cysteine up to the conserved J-encoded phenylalanine. In an earlier analysis of more than 550 of the donors, sequences lacking an unambiguous match to a single V gene segment were excluded. An earlier analysis of several hundred of the donors called V segments functional above 56.7% productive rearrangements and segregating when the between-donor standard deviation exceeded 5%. A statistical classification framework was developed to diagnose cytomegalovirus status using the catalog of TCR beta chain sequences. In a later analysis, V and J genes were assigned by comparing TCR nucleotide sequences against IMGT/GENE-DB human TR gene sequences. Using the TCRdist pipeline, a later analysis assigned CDR3 sequences along with most-parsimonious VDJ recombination scenarios. In a later analysis, each TCR beta chain was defined by its CDR3 amino acid sequence together with its V-gene family, and reads lacking a unique V-gene family were excluded. As a way to deal with suspected cross-contamination and a sequencing artifact, a later analysis dropped 450 to 600 nucleotide sequences that were highly shared and had low generation probability. In a later analysis, a clonal expansion index for each public chain was calculated from normalized within-repertoire ranks of inferred template counts. Generation probabilities in a later analysis came from a VDJ recombination model fitted to out-of-frame rearrangements, and those results were checked against IGoR. In a later analysis, hypergeometric tests were used to score TCR-TCR, TCR-HLA and TCR-CMV co-occurrence, with a repertoire-size bias correction applied to TCR pairs. To estimate false discovery rates, a later analysis permuted the HLA or CMV assignments 20 times. A later analysis grouped co-occurring TCRs with DBSCAN, adding TCRdist sequence similarity when clustering within HLA-allele-positive subsets. For co-occurrence clustering, repertoires with fewer than 30,000 or more than 120,000 public chains were excluded, along with five repertoires with anomalous nucleotide sharing. Sourced from immuneACCESS, this table was stored by TCRdb with only in-frame sequences that have V and J called. A share of the clones is absent; for the studies checked, an unresolved V gene accounts for under half, and the remainder has no known explanation. From that table come the V and J calls and clone size; the DNA was used to work out D and trimming. For this sample the table gives 99,000 or so clones, of which about 79% were detected only once. The ten largest account for 5% to 6.5% of the sample.

Note on this clone: There is no known antigen for this receptor. Per-nucleotide qualities are absent, and no much larger clonotype sits a single base away.

V is shortened by 0 bases, J by 6 bases, and the region joining them spans 7 bases. Taken from cysteine to phenylalanine, the CDR3 has 12 residues. Kept here is only the CDR3 DNA, which spans 36 bases and is read in frame from base 1. CDR1 SGHRS and CDR2 YFSETQ were looked up in the germline V gene. This receptor was taken from a man aged 60 to 69 in good health and CMV-seropositive. Sequenced sample: PBMCs. The sequence is built from TRBV5-1 and TRBJ2-7; the D gene assignment is ambiguous. The sequenced DNA: TGCGCCAGCAGCTTGGGGGCAGCCGAGCAGTACTTC. It encodes CASSLGAAEQYF.